What follows are 30 T cell receptor beta chains derived from one specimen sequenced in a study of response to subunit inactivated influenza vaccine. TCRdb ran MiXCR on the RT-PCR reads and lists one entry per CDR3 protein. The data hold under 800,000 distinct CDR3 sequences, with roughly 14% observed a single time. The input for sequencing was PBMCs from blood, taken about 14 days before vaccination. These receptor sequences come from a man aged 45-65 years who received an inactivated influenza vaccine.

In its sample, this clonotype was seen many times. The gene calls are TRBV12-3 or TRBV12-4 and TRBJ1-2; a weak D match, TRBD1 (5 bases). This CDR3 has 14 residues. The V and J ends lost 6 bases and 8 bases respectively, with 19 bases between them. This CDR3 is CASSYDSVIGGYTF. Written as DNA, the CDR3 is TGTGCCAGCAGCTACGACAGCGTCATTGGAGGCTACACCTTC.

This clonotype was counted between two and nine times. The V gene is TRBV10-3, the J gene TRBJ1-2, with a weak D call TRBD1 (5 bases). V lost 4 bases, J lost 5 bases, and 14 bases lay in between. The CDR3 contains 14 residues. Germline-derived CDR1 and CDR2 are ENHRY and SYGVKD. The CDR3, as DNA: TGTGCCATCAGTGCTGGGACCGCTATTTATGGCTACACCTTC. Protein product: CAISAGTAIYGYTF.

V is TRBV5-1 and J is TRBJ2-5; possibly TRBD1 or TRBD2 for D (8 bases each). The CDR3 runs 16 residues. The V gene's germline CDR1 is SGHRS and CDR2 YFSETQ. Trimming took 4 bases from V and 5 from J, leaving 21 bases between them. The CDR3 spells CASSPAGTGGRETQYF. CDR3 bases: TGCGCCAGCAGCCCCGCGGGGACAGGCGGGAGGGAGACCCAGTACTTC.

The chain couples TRBV19 to TRBJ1-1; D is unclear. Trimming took 3 bases from V and 1 from J, leaving 12 bases between them. This CDR3 contains 15 residues. Germline V lookup: CDR1 LNHDA, CDR2 SQIVND (reference sequence). The CDR3 DNA reads as TGTGCCAGTAGTATCAAGTCAGACCGGAACACTGAAGCTTTCTTT. It encodes CASSIKSDRNTEAFF.

There are a few counts of this clonotype. The V gene is TRBV30, the J gene TRBJ1-1; a weak D match, TRBD1 (6 bases). V lost 2 bases and J lost 0, with 19 bases in between. The length of the CDR3 is 17 residues. Germline CDR1 GTSNPN, CDR2 SVGIG (reference sequence). For the CDR3, the DNA is TGTGCCTGGAGTACAAACAGGGTTTTAGGGTTGAACACTGAAGCTTTCTTT. This encodes CAWSTNRVLGLNTEAFF.

This clonotype was counted many times. The rearrangement uses TRBV3-1 and TRBJ1-2; D unclear. Germline V gene sequence: CDR1 LGHDT, CDR2 YNNKEL (reference sequence). Trimming cost V 1 base and J 0 bases, with 3 bases left between them. This CDR3 contains 13 residues. CDR3 in DNA: TGTGCCAGCAGCCAAGGGTCTAACTATGGCTACACCTTC. It translates to CASSQGSNYGYTF.

This clonotype showed up many times. The chain couples TRBV3-1 to TRBJ1-5; 9 bases match TRBD1. Germline CDR1 and CDR2: LGHDT and YNNKEL (reference sequence). This CDR3 has 13 residues. V shed 3 bases, J shed 7 bases, and the junction held 1 base outside the gene matches. CDR3 loop: CASSQDRGQPQHF. The CDR3 DNA reads TGTGCCAGCAGCCAGGACAGGGGACAGCCCCAGCATTTT.

This clonotype was seen a single time. J is TRBJ2-1 and V is TRBV20-1, with a possible D match to TRBD2 (5 bases). Trimming cost V 6 bases and J 2 bases, with 17 bases left between them. The length of the CDR3 is 15 residues. Germline V CDR1 and CDR2: DFQATT, SNEGSKA (reference sequence). The CDR3 reads CSAGRRGRPYNEQFF. In DNA, the CDR3 is TGCAGTGCAGGTAGACGAGGGAGACCCTACAATGAGCAGTTCTTC.

This chain links TRBV12-3 or TRBV12-4 with TRBJ1-1, with D maybe TRBD1 (6 bases). The CDR3 is 13 amino acids. Trimming stripped 4 bases from V and 4 bases from J, with 10 bases between. CDR3 in amino acids: CASSYRAGTEAFF. CDR3 bases: TGTGCCAGCAGTTACAGGGCGGGCACTGAAGCTTTCTTT.

This rearrangement joins TRBV25-1 to TRBJ2-5, with a tentative D call TRBD2 (6 bases). Germline V lookup: CDR1 MGHDK, CDR2 SYGVNS. V was cut by 0 bases and J by 2 bases, with 10 bases left in between. This CDR3 is 15 amino acids long. CDR3 DNA: TGTGCCAGCAGTGAATACGGCGGGGAACAAGAGACCCAGTACTTC. This translates into CASSEYGGEQETQYF.

The chain is built from TRBV6-2 or TRBV6-3 and TRBJ1-2; 7 nucleotides match TRBD1. Germline V lookup: CDR1 MNHEY, CDR2 SVGEGT. V dropped 6 bases and J dropped 2; count of bases not matched to a gene: 9. This CDR3 region has 15 residues. The CDR3 sequence: CASSDLDRPNYGYTF. The CDR3 DNA reads TGTGCCAGCAGCGACTTGGACAGGCCGAACTATGGCTACACCTTC.

This clonotype was found a few times. The chain carries TRBV6-2 or TRBV6-3 and TRBJ1-5; unclear D gene. V lost 5 bases and J 0 bases, leaving 11 bases between the germline ends. Germline CDR1 and CDR2: MNHEY and SVGEGT. The CDR3 is 15 residues long. CDR3 DNA sequence: TGTGCCAGCAGTCTATTGGATAATAGCAATCAGCCCCAGCATTTT. It translates to CASSLLDNSNQPQHF.

The V gene is TRBV12-3 or TRBV12-4, the J gene TRBJ2-1; D might be TRBD2 (6 bases). The CDR3 has 13 amino acids. Deletions cut 8 bases from V and 4 bases from J, with 12 bases between. The CDR3 spells CASGGLPYNEQFF. CDR3 sequence (DNA): TGTGCCAGCGGGGGACTCCCTTACAATGAGCAGTTCTTC.

This clonotype was detected only a few times. The CDR3 DNA follows: TGCAGTGCTAGAGATCTAAAGACAGCCATGAACACTGAAGCTTTCTTT. Translated, it gives CSARDLKTAMNTEAFF. The J gene is TRBJ1-1, the V gene TRBV20-1; D perhaps matches TRBD1 (5 bases). Germline V gene lookup returns CDR1 DFQATT and CDR2 SNEGSKA (reference sequence). Trimming shortened V by 0 bases and J by 0 bases, and 14 bases separated the two germline ends. The CDR3 sequence is 16 residues long.

This clonotype has only a few counts. The J gene is TRBJ2-5, the V gene TRBV2, with D perhaps TRBD2 (5 bases). Germline V gene sequence: CDR1 SNHLY, CDR2 FYNNEI. There are 14 residues in the CDR3. Trimming took 7 bases from V and 5 from J, leaving 17 bases between them. Here the CDR3 DNA reads TGTGCCAGCAATTTCGGGGATGGTGGGGAGACCCAGTACTTC. Protein sequence: CASNFGDGGETQYF. The full variable domain, its missing parts supplied by reference TRBV2 and TRBJ2-5, is EPEVTQTPSHQVTQMGQEVILRCVPISNHLYFYWYRQILGQKVEFLVSFYNNEISEKSEIFDDQFSVERPDGSNFTLKIRSTKLEDSAMYFCASNFGDGGETQYFGPGTRLLVL.

This clonotype was recorded a few times. The chain joins TRBV5-1 to TRBJ2-5; the match to TRBD2 covers 10 bases. Trimming took 4 bases from V and 0 from J; bases not matched to a gene: 6. Germline CDR1 reads SGHRS; CDR2 reads YFSETQ. This CDR3 is 16 amino acids long. The CDR3 DNA sequence: TGCGCCAGCAGCAAGGGGACTAGCGTTTACCAAGAGACCCAGTACTTC. Encoded protein: CASSKGTSVYQETQYF. Drawing the rest from reference TRBV5-1 and TRBJ2-5, the complete variable domain is KAGVTQTPRYLIKTRGQQVTLSCSPISGHRSVSWYQQTPGQGLQFLFEYFSETQRNKGNFPGRFSGRQFSNSRSEMNVSTLELGDSALYLCASSKGTSVYQETQYFGPGTRLLVL.

This clonotype was seen more than once but under ten times. The V gene is TRBV27, the J gene TRBJ2-2, with 10 nucleotides matching TRBD2. From germline, CDR1 is MNHEY and CDR2 SMNVEV (reference sequence). The CDR3 extends over 15 amino acids. V shed 7 bases and J 6 bases; nucleotides not matched to a gene: 8. The CDR3 is CASTRAGGPAGELFF. The CDR3 nucleotides read TGTGCCAGCACCCGAGCGGGAGGGCCGGCCGGGGAGCTGTTTTTT.

The genes are TRBV25-1 and TRBJ1-2; 7 bases line up with TRBD1. CDR3 length: 15 amino acids. Germline CDR1 is MGHDK and CDR2 is SYGVNS. The junction had 10 bases not matched to a gene; V was cut back by 8 bases and J by 1 base. For the CDR3, the DNA is TGTGCCAGCCTCGCCTGGGACAGCGATAACTATGGCTACACCTTC. It is translated as CASLAWDSDNYGYTF.

The genes are TRBV5-1 and TRBJ2-7; TRBD1 agrees at 9 bases. CDR3 size: 15 residues. V gave up 2 bases and J gave up 6 bases; unmatched junction bases: 9. Germline V gene sequence: CDR1 SGHRS, CDR2 YFSETQ. The CDR3 here is CASSFYRDRAGEQYF. The DNA for the CDR3 is TGCGCCAGCAGCTTTTACAGGGACAGGGCGGGCGAGCAGTACTTC.

This clonotype was counted many times. The J gene is TRBJ2-2, the V gene TRBV20-1; 7 nucleotides line up with TRBD1. Germline lookup yields CDR1 DFQATT and CDR2 SNEGSKA (reference sequence). V lost 0 bases, J lost 2 bases, and 6 bases stayed unmatched. This CDR3 is 16 amino acids long. In nucleotides, the CDR3 is TGCAGTGCTAGAGATCTTCGACAGGGTAACACCGGGGAGCTGTTTTTT. Its protein product is CSARDLRQGNTGELFF.

This clonotype was counted at least ten times. J is TRBJ2-1 and V is TRBV11-2; possible D gene TRBD2, 6 bases. Looked up from germline, CDR1 is SGHAT and CDR2 is FQNNGV. V was pared by 1 base and J by 4 bases, with 17 bases between. The CDR3 runs to 17 residues. The chain's CDR3 is CASSLGRWEANYNEQFF. CDR3 DNA: TGTGCCAGCAGCTTAGGGAGGTGGGAGGCGAATTACAATGAGCAGTTCTTC. Combining the CDR3 with reference TRBV11-2 and TRBJ2-1 gives the whole variable domain EAGVAQSPRYKIIEKRQSVAFWCNPISGHATLYWYQQILGQGPKLLIQFQNNGVVDDSQLPKDRFSAERLKGVDSTLKIQPAKLEDSAVYLCASSLGRWEANYNEQFFGPGTRLTVL.

A note on this clonotype: One end of the junction is discordant with germline, which a read error may explain. The chain carries TRBV6-2 or TRBV6-3 and TRBJ2-1; 7 bases line up with TRBD1. Germline CDR1 reads MNHEY; CDR2 reads SVGEGT. The CDR3 has 14 residues. The CDR3 reads CASSYLTGYNEHFF. CDR3 nucleotides: TGTGCCAGCAGTTACTTGACAGGGTACAATGAGCATTTCTTC.

The V call is TRBV6-2 or TRBV6-3, the J call TRBJ2-5; 13 positions agree with TRBD2. The V segment lost 6 bases and the J segment 2 bases; nucleotides outside the gene matches: 3. Germline loops: CDR1 MNHEY, CDR2 SVGEGT. This CDR3 is built from 15 residues. The CDR3 bases are TGTGCCAGCAGGACTAGCGGGGGGATACAAGAGACCCAGTACTTC. This codes for CASRTSGGIQETQYF.

This clonotype was counted only a few times. The V gene is TRBV15, the J gene TRBJ1-1; D call uncertain. The CDR3 runs to 14 residues. The V gene lost 1 base and the J gene lost 1 base, with 7 bases spanning the gap. Germline V gene sequence: CDR1 LNHNV, CDR2 YYDKDF (reference sequence). CDR3 sequence reads: CATSRAMGNTEAFF. The CDR3 nucleotides read TGTGCCACCAGCAGAGCTATGGGGAACACTGAAGCTTTCTTT. The variable domain in full, completed from reference TRBV15 and TRBJ1-1, reads DAMVIQNPRYQVTQFGKPVTLSCSQTLNHNVMYWYQQKSSQAPKLLFHYYDKDFNNEADTPDNFQSRRPNTSFCFLDIRSPGLGDTAMYLCATSRAMGNTEAFFGQGTRLTVV.

This clonotype was detected many times. The chain combines TRBV29-1 with TRBJ2-7; 7 bases map to TRBD1. Per germline, CDR1 SQVTM and CDR2 ANQGSEA. Trimming at V came to 7 bases and at J to 5 bases, leaving 17 bases not matched to a gene. This CDR3 spans 15 amino acids. The CDR3 region has the DNA TGCAGCGCCACGTTGCCCTCGACAGGGCGAAACGAGCAGTACTTC. Residues: CSATLPSTGRNEQYF.

The V and J genes are TRBV28 and TRBJ1-5; D may be TRBD1 (5 bases). V dropped 7 bases and J dropped 6 bases, with 16 bases sitting between them. The germline CDR1 and CDR2 sequences are MDHEN and SYDVKM. The CDR3 extends over 14 amino acids. CDR3 coding DNA: TGTGCCAGCAATAAAGGTGGGACGGGTCAGCCCCAGCATTTT. Protein: CASNKGGTGQPQHF.

This clonotype occurred a few times. The rearrangement joins TRBV20-1 to TRBJ2-7; 8 nucleotides line up with TRBD1. Germline V gene sequence: CDR1 DFQATT, CDR2 SNEGSKA (reference sequence). The ends lost 5 bases at V and 6 bases at J; junction bases unmatched: 9. The CDR3 contains 13 residues. The CDR3 DNA reads TGCAGTGCTCCCGGGACAGGCCGGCGCGAGCAGTACTTC. It translates to CSAPGTGRREQYF.

Ten or more counts support this clonotype. V is TRBV27 and J is TRBJ2-3, with D possibly matching TRBD2 (6 bases). CDR1 is MNHEY and CDR2 is SMNVEV in the germline V gene (reference sequence). The CDR3 is 19 residues long. Trimming stripped 0 bases from V and 0 bases from J, with 19 bases between. Written as DNA, the CDR3 is TGTGCCAGCAGTTTATCTCAACCTAGCGTCATAACTAGCACAGATACGCAGTATTTT. Protein product: CASSLSQPSVITSTDTQYF.

This clonotype occurred a few times. The chain links TRBV15 to TRBJ2-7; 7 bases align to TRBD1. Trimming at V came to 3 bases and at J to 1 base, leaving 12 bases not matched to a gene. The CDR3 runs to 17 residues. Per the germline V gene, CDR1 is LNHNV and CDR2 is YYDKDF (reference sequence). This CDR3 is CATSRAPPGTDSYEQYF. As DNA, the CDR3 is TGTGCCACCAGCAGGGCCCCCCCAGGGACAGATTCCTACGAGCAGTACTTC.

Here the CDR3 reads CASSLGTGDGETQYF. The CDR3 region has the DNA TGTGCCAGCAGCTTAGGCACAGGGGACGGGGAGACCCAGTACTTC. This chain joins TRBV11-2 and TRBJ2-5; TRBD1 matches 7 bases. CDR1 and CDR2 (germline): SGHAT, FQNNGV. The CDR3 extends over 15 amino acids. V trimming: 1 base; J trimming: 5 bases; junction bases outside the gene matches: 7.